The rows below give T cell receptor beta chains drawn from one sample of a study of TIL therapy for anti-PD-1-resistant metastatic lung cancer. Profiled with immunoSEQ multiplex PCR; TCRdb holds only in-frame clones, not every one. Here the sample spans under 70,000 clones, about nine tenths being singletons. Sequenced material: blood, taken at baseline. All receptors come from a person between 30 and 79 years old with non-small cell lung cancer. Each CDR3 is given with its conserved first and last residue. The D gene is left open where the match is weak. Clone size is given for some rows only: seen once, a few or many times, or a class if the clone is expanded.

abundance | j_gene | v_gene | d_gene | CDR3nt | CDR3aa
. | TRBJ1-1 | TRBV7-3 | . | TGTGCCAGCAGCAGTTCGGGGATGAGCACTGAAGCTTTCTTT | CASSSSGMSTEAFF
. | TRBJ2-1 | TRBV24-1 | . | TGTGCCACCGCGGGGACACTCAATGAGCAGTTCTTC | CATAGTLNEQFF
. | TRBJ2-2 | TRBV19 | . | TGTGCCAGTATCGGGACGCCCACCGGGGAGCTGTTTTTT | CASIGTPTGELFF
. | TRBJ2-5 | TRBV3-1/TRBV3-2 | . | TGTGCCAGCAGCCAAGTGGTTGAGACCCAGTACTTC | CASSQVVETQYF
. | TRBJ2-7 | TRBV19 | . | TGTGCCAGTAGTCTCACCTACTACTACGAGCAGTACTTC | CASSLTYYYEQYF
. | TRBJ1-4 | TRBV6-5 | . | TGTGCCAGCAGTCCACTGAGCCGCGAAAAACTGTTTTTT | CASSPLSREKLFF
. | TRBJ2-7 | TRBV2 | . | TGTGCCAGCAGTGATCCCTATCATGCGGACTTC | CASSDPYHADF
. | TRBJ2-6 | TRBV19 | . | TGTGCCAGTAGTATCTGGGCAAGCTCTGGGGCCAACGTCCTGACTTTC | CASSIWASSGANVLTF
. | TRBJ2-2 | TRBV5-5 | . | TGTGCCAGCAGCGCGGACACCGGGGAGCTGTTTTTT | CASSADTGELFF
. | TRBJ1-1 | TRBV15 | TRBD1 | TGTGCCACCAGCAGCTACAGGGGCAGCCCTGAAGCTTTCTTT | CATSSYRGSPEAFF
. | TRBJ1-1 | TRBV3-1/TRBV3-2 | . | TGTGCCAGCAGTCCCGGGACCAACACTGAAGCTTTCTTT | CASSPGTNTEAFF
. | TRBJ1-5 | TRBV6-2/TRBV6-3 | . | TGTGCCAGCAGTGTCCAAGGGTTTAGCAATCAGCCCCAGCATTTT | CASSVQGFSNQPQHF
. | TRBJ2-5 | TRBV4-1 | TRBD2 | TGCGCCAGCAGCCAGGATCTAGCGGGAGGGCAGAAGACCCAGTACTTC | CASSQDLAGGQKTQYF
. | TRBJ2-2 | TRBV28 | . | TGTGCCAGCAGTGAGCAGGGTATCAACACCGGGGAGCTGTTTTTT | CASSEQGINTGELFF
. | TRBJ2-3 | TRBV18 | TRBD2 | TGTGCCAGCTCACCACCGACGGGACTAAGCACAGATACGCAGTATTTT | CASSPPTGLSTDTQYF
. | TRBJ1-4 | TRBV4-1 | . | TGCGCCAGCAGCCAAGAGGGCTGGGGAGGGGATGAAAAACTGTTTTTT | CASSQEGWGGDEKLFF
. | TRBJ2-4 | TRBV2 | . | TGTGCCAGCAGTGACGGGAGTCGTAATCTAGCCAAAAACATTCAGTACTTC | CASSDGSRNLAKNIQYF
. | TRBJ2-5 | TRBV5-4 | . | TGTGCCAGCAGCCCAACCCCAGGGGTCAGTGGGGAGACCCAGTACTTC | CASSPTPGVSGETQYF
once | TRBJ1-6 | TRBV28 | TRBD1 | TGTGCCAGCAGCCCCGACAGGGCTCGACTTCTCCTTAATTCACCCCTCCACTTT | CASSPDRARLLLNSPLHF
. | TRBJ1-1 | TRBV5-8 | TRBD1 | TGTGCCAGCAGCTTGCGTGGACAGGTGATCGCTTTCTTT | CASSLRGQVIAFF
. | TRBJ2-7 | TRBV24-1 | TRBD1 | TGTGCCACCAGTGCCGGGACAGGGGGCTCCTCCTACGAGCAGTACTTC | CATSAGTGGSSYEQYF
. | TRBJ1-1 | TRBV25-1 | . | TGTGCCAGCAGTGATGGGACGAGGAACACTGAAGCTTTCTTT | CASSDGTRNTEAFF
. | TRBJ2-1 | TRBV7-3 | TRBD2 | TGTGCCAGCAGCCCATGGGGACTAGCGGGACGGAATGAGCAGTTCTTC | CASSPWGLAGRNEQFF
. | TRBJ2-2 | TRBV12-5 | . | TGTGCTAGTGGTATGACCGGCGCCGGGGAGCTGTTTTTT | CASGMTGAGELFF
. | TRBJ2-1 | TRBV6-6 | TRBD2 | TGTGCCAGCAGTCCCAATGGGGTCGCGGGAGCCCACAATGAGCAGTTCTTC | CASSPNGVAGAHNEQFF
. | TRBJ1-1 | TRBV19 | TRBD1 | TGTGCCAGTAGTATAAGGACAGGGCTTGAAGCTTTCTTT | CASSIRTGLEAFF
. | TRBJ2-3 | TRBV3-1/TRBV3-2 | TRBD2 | TGTGCCAGCAGCCAAGGATGGGAGGGCGACACAGATACGCAGTATTTT | CASSQGWEGDTDTQYF
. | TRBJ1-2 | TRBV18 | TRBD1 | TGTGCCAGCTCACTGCAGGGGGTGAGCTATGGCTACACCTTC | CASSLQGVSYGYTF
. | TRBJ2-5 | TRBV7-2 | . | TGTGCCAGCAGTTCGACGGGGGGACAGCATGACCAAGAGACCCAGTACTTC | CASSSTGGQHDQETQYF
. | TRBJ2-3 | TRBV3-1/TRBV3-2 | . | TGTGCCAGCAGCCCCGGGGTGGGTACGCAGTATTTT | CASSPGVGTQYF
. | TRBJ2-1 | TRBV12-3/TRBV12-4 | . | TGTGCCAGCAGTTTAAACTGGGGGAATGAGCAGTTCTTC | CASSLNWGNEQFF
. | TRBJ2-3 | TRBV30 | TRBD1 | TGTGCCTGGAGGCAGGGGGTCAGCACAGATACGCAGTATTTT | CAWRQGVSTDTQYF
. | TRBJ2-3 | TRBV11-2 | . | TGTGCCAGCAGCTTAGGGTCCACAGATACGCAGTATTTT | CASSLGSTDTQYF
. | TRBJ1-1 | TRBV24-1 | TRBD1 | TGTGCCACCAGTGACAGTTTACAGGGGTTTGGAGCTTTCTTT | CATSDSLQGFGAFF
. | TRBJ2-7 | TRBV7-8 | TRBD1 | TGTGCCAGCAGCTCTCGCACAGGGGGCCTGCCGTACGAGCAGTACTTC | CASSSRTGGLPYEQYF
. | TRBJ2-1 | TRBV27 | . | TGTGCCAGCAGTTTATCGGGGGACGGTGAGCAGTTCTTC | CASSLSGDGEQFF
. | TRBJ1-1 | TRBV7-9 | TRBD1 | TGTGCCAGCAGCATCTACAGGGGAGTGAACACTGAAGCTTTCTTT | CASSIYRGVNTEAFF
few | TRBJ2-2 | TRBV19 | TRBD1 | TGTGCCAGTATCGGGGACAGGGTTCCCGGGGAGCTGTTTTTT | CASIGDRVPGELFF
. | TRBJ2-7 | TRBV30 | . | TGTGCCTGGAGTTCGCCCAGCGGGCAGTACTTC | CAWSSPSGQYF
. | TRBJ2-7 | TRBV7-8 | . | TGTGCCAGCAGCCGCGGGACAGCCTCCTACGAGCAGTACTTC | CASSRGTASYEQYF
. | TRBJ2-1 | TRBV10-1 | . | TGCGCCAGCAGGGATTCGGGCGGGTCCTACAATGAGCAGTTCTTC | CASRDSGGSYNEQFF
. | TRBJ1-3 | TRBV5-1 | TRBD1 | TGCGCCAGCAGCTCGGGGGACAGCAGCTCGGGGAGGAAGGAACGTAACACCATATATTTT | CASSSGDSSSGRKERNTIYF